This passage covers 20 T cell receptor beta chains from one sample sequenced in a study of OX40 agonist ivuxolimab in advanced cancers. Only in-frame clones appear in the TCRdb table, and some are missing; sequencing was by immunoSEQ multiplex PCR. The sample holds under 50,000 clones; 60% to 80% are singletons and the top ten take roughly 7.9%. The source was CD4+ or CD8+ T cells sorted from blood, collected in a trial of the OX40 agonist ivuxolimab. These receptors all stem from an adult with an advanced solid tumor such as melanoma, head and neck, liver or kidney cancer.

The gene calls are TRBV7-6 and TRBJ1-1; D gene unclear. CDR1 is SGHVS, CDR2 FNYEAQ, per germline. The CDR3 is 13 amino acids. V was pared by 5 bases and J by 1 base, with 8 bases between. CDR3 amino acids: CASSAQSNTEAFF. The CDR3, as DNA: TGTGCCAGCAGCGCACAGTCGAACACTGAAGCTTTCTTT.

This clone has a handful of counts. The rearrangement uses TRBV30 and TRBJ2-6; unclear D gene. With 2 bases removed from V and 0 bases from J, the gap between germline ends came to 2 bases. This CDR3 has 13 residues. CDR1 is GTSNPN, CDR2 SVGIG, per germline (reference sequence). The CDR3 DNA reads TGTGCCTGGAGTTTCTCTGGGGCCAACGTCCTGACTTTC. This gives the protein CAWSFSGANVLTF.

This clone was observed once. The V and J genes are TRBV11-2 and TRBJ2-7; the D gene could be TRBD1 or TRBD2 (6 bases each). This CDR3 spans 13 amino acids. Germline CDR1 reads SGHAT; CDR2 reads FQNNGV. The V and J ends lost 5 bases and 2 bases respectively, with 10 bases between them. The CDR3 DNA sequence: TGTGCCAGCAGCCCCCGGGGGCCCTACGAGCAGTACTTC. Encoded protein: CASSPRGPYEQYF. Together with reference TRBV11-2 and TRBJ2-7, the CDR3 gives the full variable domain: EAGVAQSPRYKIIEKRQSVAFWCNPISGHATLYWYQQILGQGPKLLIQFQNNGVVDDSQLPKDRFSAERLKGVDSTLKIQPAKLEDSAVYLCASSPRGPYEQYFGPGTRLTVT.

The chain employs TRBV2 and TRBJ1-1; D is ambiguous. This CDR3 comprises 14 residues. Germline V CDR1 and CDR2: SNHLY, FYNNEI. Trimming removed 3 bases from V and 3 bases from J, with 11 bases in between. In DNA, the CDR3 is TGTGCCAGCAGTGAGTTCCGGGCGGACACTGAAGCTTTCTTT. This sequence encodes CASSEFRADTEAFF.

CDR3 in DNA: TGCGCCAGCAGTGAGTCGAGTGGTCCGACTGAAGCTTTCTTT. This translates into CASSESSGPTEAFF. The J gene is TRBJ1-1, the V gene TRBV10-1, with D hard to call. Deletions cut 0 bases from V and 5 bases from J, with 10 bases between. The germline V gene has CDR1 WNHNN and CDR2 SYGVQD (reference sequence). The CDR3 totals 14 residues.

This sequence joins TRBV19 and TRBJ2-3; TRBD2 matches at 9 bases. The CDR3 runs 16 residues. Trimming cost V 4 bases and J 5 bases; bases outside gene matches: 10. Germline CDR1 reads LNHDA; CDR2 reads SQIVND (reference sequence). CDR3 loop: CASSSPLAGGQDTQYF. DNA of the CDR3: TGTGCCAGTAGTAGTCCTTTGGCGGGAGGGCAAGATACGCAGTATTTT.

On this clone itself: At one end, the junction sequence differs from germline, possibly due to a read error. The chain couples TRBV6-1 to TRBJ2-7; D may be TRBD1 or TRBD2 (6 bases each). Germline V gives CDR1 MNHNS, CDR2 SASEGT. This CDR3 region has 17 residues. CDR3: CAISEGGGGDGVHEQYF. The CDR3 nucleotides are TGTGCCATCAGTGAGGGGGGAGGCGGGGACGGCGTCCACGAGCAGTACTTC.

V gene TRBV6-6 combines with J gene TRBJ2-5; D could derive from TRBD1 or TRBD2 (5 bases each). The closer fit of TRBJ2-7 to the DNA end suggests the J call may be wrong. The CDR3 is 15 residues long. CDR1 MNHNY and CDR2 SVGAGI come from the germline V gene (reference sequence). CDR3 in DNA: TGTGCCAGCAGTTCCTCCGGGGTGGGGGCCTACGAGCAGTACTTC. It yields the protein CASSSSGVGAYEQYF.

The chain links TRBV27 to TRBJ1-5; D gene unclear. Germline CDR1 and CDR2: MNHEY and SMNVEV (reference sequence). The CDR3 totals 10 residues. V was pared by 8 bases and J by 9 bases, with 8 bases between. The CDR3 sequence: CASLKRPQHF. Here the CDR3 DNA reads TGTGCCAGCCTTAAACGGCCCCAGCATTTT.

This clone was counted only a few times. The chain has TRBV2 and TRBJ1-4, with 11 bases aligning to TRBD1. Germline V gives CDR1 SNHLY, CDR2 FYNNEI. This CDR3 is 12 amino acids long. CDR3 DNA: TGTACCTCCGGGACAGGGGGTGAAAAACTGTTTTTT. Protein sequence: CTSGTGGEKLFF. Based on the CDR3 plus reference TRBV2 and TRBJ1-4, the full variable domain is EPEVTQTPSHQVTQMGQEVILRCVPISNHLYFYWYRQILGQKVEFLVSFYNNEISEKSEIFDDQFSVERPDGSNFTLKIRSTKLEDSAMYFCTSGTGGEKLFFGSGTQLSVL.

The gene calls are TRBV19 and TRBJ2-7, with 10 bases lining up with TRBD2. The V gene's germline CDR1 is LNHDA and CDR2 SQIVND (reference sequence). The junction had 3 bases not matched to a gene; V was cut back by 0 bases and J by 4 bases. CDR3 length: 15 residues. The CDR3 DNA sequence: TGTGCCAGTAGTATAGAAGCTAGCGGGAGTTACGAGCAGTACTTC. This encodes CASSIEASGSYEQYF.

This clone was seen just once. The gene calls are TRBV25-1 and TRBJ2-3; D possibly matches TRBD1 or TRBD2 (5 bases each). V lost 3 bases, J lost 2 bases, and 9 bases lay in between. Germline lookup yields CDR1 MGHDK and CDR2 SYGVNS. The CDR3 has 14 residues. The CDR3 sequence: CASSDEGTTDTQYF. In DNA, the CDR3 is TGTGCCAGCAGTGATGAGGGGACCACAGATACGCAGTATTTT.

The chain employs TRBV6-6 and TRBJ2-3; D may be TRBD2 (5 bases). The CDR3 is 14 residues long. Looked up from germline, CDR1 is MNHNY and CDR2 is SVGAGI (reference sequence). Trimming took 2 bases from V and 5 from J, leaving 11 bases between them. For the CDR3, the DNA is TGTGCCAGCAGTTACGGGAGTTGGGAAGATACGCAGTATTTT. It codes for CASSYGSWEDTQYF.

J is TRBJ2-3 and V is TRBV15; D may match TRBD1 or TRBD2 (5 bases each). Germline lookup yields CDR1 LNHNV and CDR2 YYDKDF (reference sequence). This CDR3 spans 15 amino acids. The germline V and J ends were trimmed by 1 base and 6 bases, with 14 bases remaining between them. The CDR3 sequence is CATSRGGEGDDTQYF. Written as DNA, the CDR3 is TGTGCCACCAGCAGAGGAGGGGAAGGGGACGATACGCAGTATTTT.

This rearrangement joins TRBV19 to TRBJ1-2; 9 bases map to TRBD1. Germline trimming cut 4 bases from V and 8 bases from J; bases unmatched to any gene: 11. The germline V gene encodes CDR1 LNHDA and CDR2 SQIVND (reference sequence). The CDR3 contains 15 residues. The CDR3 region is CASSNPGTGYPGYTF. CDR3 coding DNA: TGTGCCAGTAGTAATCCCGGGACAGGGTATCCAGGCTACACCTTC. The variable domain in full, with the rest retrieved from reference TRBV19 and TRBJ1-2, is DGGITQSPKYLFRKEGQNVTLSCEQNLNHDAMYWYRQDPGQGLRLIYYSQIVNDFQKGDIAEGYSVSREKKESFPLTVTSAQKNPTAFYLCASSNPGTGYPGYTFGSGTRLTVV.

V usage is TRBV2 and J usage is TRBJ1-1; D perhaps matches TRBD1 (6 bases). V was pared by 5 bases and J by 5 bases, with 18 bases between. Germline CDR1 and CDR2: SNHLY and FYNNEI. This CDR3 is 15 amino acids long. CDR3 bases: TGTGCCAGCAGTCTCTGGGGGGCTCGAGGTACTGAAGCTTTCTTT. This gives the protein CASSLWGARGTEAFF.

The sample holds a few counts of this clone. The rearrangement links TRBV7-9 to TRBJ1-4; 8 nucleotides line up with TRBD1. CDR1 SEHNR and CDR2 FQNEAQ come from the germline V gene (reference sequence). CDR3 size: 14 residues. V was clipped by 6 bases and J by 7 bases; unmatched bases: 7. Written as DNA, the CDR3 is TGTGCCAGCAGACACCAGGGGGCGGGTGAAAAACTGTTTTTT. Encoded protein: CASRHQGAGEKLFF. Supplemented by reference TRBV7-9 and TRBJ1-4, the full variable domain reads DTGVSQNPRHKITKRGQNVTFRCDPISEHNRLYWYRQTLGQGPEFLTYFQNEAQLEKSRLLSDRFSAERPKGSFSTLEIQRTEQGDSAMYLCASRHQGAGEKLFFGSGTQLSVL.

In regard to this clone: Other DNA sequences in the same sample also yield this CDR3. The chain uses TRBV15 and TRBJ2-3, with 12 nucleotides matching TRBD2. This CDR3 has 17 amino acids. V trimming: 1 base; J trimming: 3 bases; junction bases outside the gene matches: 5. CDR1 LNHNV and CDR2 YYDKDF come from the germline V gene (reference sequence). CDR3 bases: TGTGCCACCAGCAGAGGGACACTAGCGGGGGGAACAGATACGCAGTATTTT. The encoded protein is CATSRGTLAGGTDTQYF.

The genes are TRBV28 and TRBJ1-2, with 8 positions matching TRBD1. J lost 5 bases, V lost 7 bases, and 3 bases had no gene match. In germline, CDR1 is MDHEN, CDR2 SYDVKM. This CDR3 is 12 amino acids long. The CDR3 sequence: CASNRQGYGYTF. In nucleotides, the CDR3 is TGTGCCAGCAACCGACAGGGGTATGGCTACACCTTC.

The chain is built from TRBV2 and TRBJ2-5; TRBD1 aligns across 7 bases. Germline values: CDR1 SNHLY, CDR2 FYNNEI. There are 14 residues in the CDR3. Trimming removed 7 bases from V and 4 bases from J; junction bases left unmatched: 9. CDR3: CASNEGAGGETQYF. CDR3 sequence (DNA): TGTGCCAGCAATGAGGGGGCAGGGGGAGAGACCCAGTACTTC.